This T cell receptor beta chain was documented in a study of T cell responses to AZD1222 COVID-19 vaccine (TCRdb year 2021). In terms of the full investigation: AZD1222 recipients whose second dose came at about 4 weeks and those whose second dose came at about 12 weeks were combined into one group, since spike-specific TCR depth and breadth did not differ between the two schedules. Trial participants were enrolled into age subgroups of 18-55, 56-69 and 70-plus years, which contained approximately 150, 30 and 60 TCR-sequenced participants, respectively. A total of more than 230 trial participants underwent TCR sequencing, of whom 207 had received two doses of AZD1222 and roughly 26 had received two doses of the MenACWY control vaccine. Study-wide conclusions, independent of this receptor: Conclusions about previously exposed vaccinees were limited because only a handful of AZD1222 recipients were SARS-CoV-2 seropositive at baseline. In the small 56-69-year group, the increase in depth fell short of significance, most likely because of low power. Epitopes outside the regions mutated in the B.1.351 and B.1.1.7 variants were reportedly recognized by nearly half of the unique spike-specific TCRs. After two AZD1222 doses, spike-specific TCR breadth and depth were significantly higher than at day 0 and than in MenACWY recipients. Participants were mostly white British and included more females than males, and it was suggested by the authors that clonal diversity may have been underestimated. Because no samples from the day 14 peak response were available, repertoires could be characterized only after the peak T cell response. The vaccine-associated CD4 TCRs covered the entire spike protein, and the dominant responses fell in regions 160-218 and 743-854.

This sample's time point label indicates: baseline before first vaccination. Vaccinee samples were obtained from the UK trials COV001 and COV002, which included a single-blind randomized controlled phase 2/3 trial of AZD1222 (ChAdOx1 nCoV-19) in healthy adults. For TCRbeta chain sequencing, PBMC samples were collected from trial participants at day 0 and at day 28 after the second dose. The CDR3 regions of human TCRbeta chains were subjected to immunosequencing. The paper's data handling went like this. Repertoire TCRs were checked for matches against a reference library of SARS-CoV-2-specific TCRs that had been generated using the MIRA antigen-specificity platform. Breadth was defined as the fraction of unique TCRs that were SARS-CoV-2-associated, and depth was defined as the fraction of total T cells that were SARS-CoV-2-associated. Using the MIRA data, each spike-specific TCR was mapped to the spike region that the TCR reacts to and placed in a CD4 or CD8 class. Log10-transformed breadth and depth values were compared by one-way ANOVA with Sidak's multiple comparisons tests. TCRdb retrieved this table from immuneACCESS and kept in-frame rearrangements only. Not all clones are present; in checked studies, unresolved V genes account for under half, and no reason is known for the remainder. The V and J calls and clone size come from that table; D and trimming were worked out from the DNA. For this sample there are some 120,000 clones; about nine tenths appear just once. 1% to 1.5% of the sample comes from the top ten.

A remark on this clone: Its antigen is still unknown. Base-call qualities are not available, and no considerably larger clone is one nucleotide away.

The sequencing here drew on peripheral blood, taken on day 0 of AZD1222 vaccination. The TCR comes from an adult in good health.

The CDR3 is CASSYRAPDRYEAFF. Read as DNA, the sequence is TGTGCCAGCAGTTACAGGGCCCCGGACAGGTATGAAGCTTTCTTT. The rearranged segments are TRBV6-2 or TRBV6-3 and TRBJ1-1; the junction holds 7 bases that match TRBD1. CDR1 MNHEY and CDR2 SVGEGT are derived from the germline V gene. The cysteine opens and the phenylalanine closes a CDR3 of 15 amino acids. Only CDR3 DNA remains: 45 bases, in frame from the first base. V is cut back by 2 bases and J by 7 bases, with 10 bases in the junction unmatched.